This T cell receptor beta chain was identified in a study of cytomegalovirus exposure and HLA in healthy donors. For the study at large: The approximately 660 first-cohort repertoires shared a platform with the 110 or so validation repertoires, as reported in a later analysis. Study-level findings and limits: The classifier, whose performance was assessed in both the original and validation cohorts, reportedly diagnosed cytomegalovirus status with high specificity and sensitivity. According to the study, roughly 160 TCR beta chains were cytomegalovirus-associated.

Libraries were prepared by immunoSEQ multiplex PCR; TCRdb keeps only in-frame clonotypes and omits some of them. Here the sample spans about 73,000 clones, around 96% being singletons. Trimming took 10 bases from V and 8 from J, leaving 15 bases between them. This CDR3 contains 13 residues. CDR1 ENHRY and CDR2 SYGVKD come from the germline V gene. There are a few counts of this clone. The antigen remains unidentified. Separate from the roughly 630-subject first cohort was the approximately 110-subject validation cohort, to which the donors belonged. The V and J genes are TRBV10-3 and TRBJ1-6; TRBD1 might be the D (5 bases). What was sequenced was PBMCs. This clonotype was sampled from a man aged 18 to 29 in good health and CMV-seronegative. CDR3 sequence reads: CATHHVGDSPLHF. CDR3 coding DNA: TGTGCCACCCACCATGTAGGGGATTCACCCCTCCACTTT.